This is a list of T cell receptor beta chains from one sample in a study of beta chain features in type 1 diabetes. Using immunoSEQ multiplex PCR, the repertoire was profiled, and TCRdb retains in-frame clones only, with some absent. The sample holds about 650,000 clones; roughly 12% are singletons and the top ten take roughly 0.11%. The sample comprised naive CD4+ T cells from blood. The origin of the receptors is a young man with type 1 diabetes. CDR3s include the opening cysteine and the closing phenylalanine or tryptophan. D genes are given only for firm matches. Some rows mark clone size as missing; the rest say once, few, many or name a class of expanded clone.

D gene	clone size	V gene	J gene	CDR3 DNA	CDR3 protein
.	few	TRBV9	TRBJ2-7	TGTGCCAGCAGCGTAGACGGGGCGGGCATCGACGAGCAGTACTTC	CASSVDGAGIDEQYF
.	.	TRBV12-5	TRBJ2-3	TGTGCTAGTTTGACGAGGGAATGGGAGGCAGATACGCAGTATTTT	CASLTREWEADTQYF
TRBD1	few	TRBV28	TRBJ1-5	TGTGCCAGCAGGGGGGGACAGTTTTGGAGCAATCAGCCCCAGCATTTT	CASRGGQFWSNQPQHF
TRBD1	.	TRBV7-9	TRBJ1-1	TGTGCCAGCAGGGCAACCGGGACAGGGGTCCTCAACACTGAAGCTTTCTTT	CASRATGTGVLNTEAFF
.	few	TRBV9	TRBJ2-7	TGTGCCAGCAGCGTAGTGGGGAACGGGGCCATCTACGAGCAGTACTTC	CASSVVGNGAIYEQYF
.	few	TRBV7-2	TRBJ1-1	TGTGCCAGCAGCTTAGGCAGGAACAGGGAAGCTTTCTTT	CASSLGRNREAFF
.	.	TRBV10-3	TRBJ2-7	TGTGCCATTCAAGACCTGTCCCTCGGCGAGCAGTACTTC	CAIQDLSLGEQYF
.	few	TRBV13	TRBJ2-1	TGTGCCAGCAGCGGAGGGACCGCCGGTAATGAGCAGTTCTTC	CASSGGTAGNEQFF
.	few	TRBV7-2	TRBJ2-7	TGTGCCAGCAGCTTAGTTCCAGGGAACTCCTACGAGCAGTACTTC	CASSLVPGNSYEQYF
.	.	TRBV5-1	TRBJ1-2	TGCGCCAGCAGCTTTCAGGGTAATGGCTACACCTTC	CASSFQGNGYTF
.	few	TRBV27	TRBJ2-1	TGTGCCAGCAGTTTTGGTAGAGGTGATGAGCAGTTCTTC	CASSFGRGDEQFF
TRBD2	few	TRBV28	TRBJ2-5	TGTGCCAGCAGTCTTGGGACTAGCGGGGGGAACCAAGAGACCCAGTACTTC	CASSLGTSGGNQETQYF
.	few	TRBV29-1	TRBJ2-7	TGCAGCGTCCAAAGAGGGGAGCAGTACTTC	CSVQRGEQYF
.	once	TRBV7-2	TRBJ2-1	TGTGCCAGCAGCTTTTCGGCTGACAATGAGCAGTTCTTC	CASSFSADNEQFF
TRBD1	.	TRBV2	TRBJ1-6	TGTGCCAGCAGCCCCCGACAGGGATACGGCTCCTATAATTCACCCCTCCACTTT	CASSPRQGYGSYNSPLHF
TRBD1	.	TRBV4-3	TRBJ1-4	TGCGCCAGCAGCCAGACAGGGGCAGGAACTAATGAAAAACTGTTTTTT	CASSQTGAGTNEKLFF
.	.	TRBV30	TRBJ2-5	TGTGCCTGGAGTCCCCTGGGGAGCGGAGAGACCCAGTACTTC	CAWSPLGSGETQYF
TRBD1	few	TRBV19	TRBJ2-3	TGTGCCACTCAGACAGGGAGACCATCAGATACGCAGTATTTT	CATQTGRPSDTQYF
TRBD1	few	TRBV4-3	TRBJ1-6	TGCGCCAGCAGTCCCGACCGACAGGGGGGTTCACCCCTCCACTTT	CASSPDRQGGSPLHF
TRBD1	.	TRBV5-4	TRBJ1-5	TGTGCCAGCAGCTTGGGCGGTACAGGGGGAGACCAGCCCCAGCATTTT	CASSLGGTGGDQPQHF
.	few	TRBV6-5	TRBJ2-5	TGTGCCAGCAGTTACCCCTCTCAACAAGAGACCCAGTACTTC	CASSYPSQQETQYF
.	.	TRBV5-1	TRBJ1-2	TGCGCCAGCAGCTTGGCCCAAAACACTGATGGCTACACCTTC	CASSLAQNTDGYTF
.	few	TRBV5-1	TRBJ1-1	TGCGCCAGCAGCCAGGACAGTTTGAACACTGAAGCTTTCTTT	CASSQDSLNTEAFF
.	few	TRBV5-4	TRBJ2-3	TGTGCCAGCAGCTTCAGGGTATCCACAGATACGCAGTATTTT	CASSFRVSTDTQYF
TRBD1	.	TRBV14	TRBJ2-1	TGTGCCAGCAGCCTAAGGCCGGGACAGGGAGCCTACAATGAGCAGTTCTTC	CASSLRPGQGAYNEQFF
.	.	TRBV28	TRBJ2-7	TGTGCCAGCACTGTACAGGTTTCCTCCTACGAGCAGTACTTC	CASTVQVSSYEQYF
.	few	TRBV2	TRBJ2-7	TGTGCCAGCAGTCCGACAGCCGAGCAGTACTTC	CASSPTAEQYF
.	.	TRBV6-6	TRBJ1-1	TGTGCCACCCAATTTGGCAGGGGCACTGAAGCTTTCTTT	CATQFGRGTEAFF
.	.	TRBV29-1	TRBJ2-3	TGCAGCGCTACAGGGCAGCACACAGATACGCAGTATTTT	CSATGQHTDTQYF
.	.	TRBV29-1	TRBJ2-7	TGCAGCGTTCTATCTCCGACGGGTTACGAGCAGTACTTC	CSVLSPTGYEQYF
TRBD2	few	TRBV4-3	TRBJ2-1	TGCGCCAGCAGCCATATACTAGCGGGGGGGACCATTGAGCAGTTCTTC	CASSHILAGGTIEQFF
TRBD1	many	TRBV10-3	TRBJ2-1	TGTGCCATCAGTGACGGGACAGGGGGACCCTACAATGAGCAGTTCTTC	CAISDGTGGPYNEQFF
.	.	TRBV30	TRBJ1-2	TGTGCCTGGAGTTTAACAGGGAAAAAGGGTGGCTACACCTTC	CAWSLTGKKGGYTF
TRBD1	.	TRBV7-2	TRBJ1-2	TGTGCCAGCAGCCTCGACCCCGGGACAGGGGGCTATGGCTACACCTTC	CASSLDPGTGGYGYTF
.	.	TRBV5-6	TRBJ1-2	TGTGCCAGCAGCCCGAGGAACCGGGACACTGAAAGAGACTATGGCTACACCTTC	CASSPRNRDTERDYGYTF
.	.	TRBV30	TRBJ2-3	TGTGCCTGCCCCCTGACGCCCAGCACAGATACGCAGTATTTT	CACPLTPSTDTQYF
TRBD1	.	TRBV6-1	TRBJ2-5	TGTGCCAGCAGACGCGGACAGGAATTGAAGACCCAGTACTTC	CASRRGQELKTQYF
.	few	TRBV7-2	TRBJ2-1	TGTGCCAGCAGTCCCCGACCGGGACAAGTCTCCTACAATGAGCAGTTCTTC	CASSPRPGQVSYNEQFF
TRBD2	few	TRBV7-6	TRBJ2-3	TGTGCCAGCAGCTTTGGTTCTACGAGCGGGGGGTCAGATACGCAGTATTTT	CASSFGSTSGGSDTQYF
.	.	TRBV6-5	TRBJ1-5	TGTGCCAGCAGTTACTCCCGGGATAATCAGCCCCAGCATTTT	CASSYSRDNQPQHF
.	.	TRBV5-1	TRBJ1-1	TGCGCCAGCAGCTCGGGCCCCGCGGCTGCTGAAGCTTTCTTT	CASSSGPAAAEAFF
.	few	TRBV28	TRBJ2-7	TGTGCCAGCAGTCTGGGCTACGAGCAGTACTTC	CASSLGYEQYF
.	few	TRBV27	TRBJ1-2	TGTGCCAGCAGCCGTCAAGGACAGCCTAACTATGGCTACACCTTC	CASSRQGQPNYGYTF
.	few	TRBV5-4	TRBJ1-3	TGTGCCAGCAGCTTGGATCCCTCCTCTGGAAACACCATATATTTT	CASSLDPSSGNTIYF
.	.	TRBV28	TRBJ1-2	TGTGCCAGCAGTTTATCCGGACCAAACTATGGCTACACCTTC	CASSLSGPNYGYTF
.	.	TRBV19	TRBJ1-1	TGTGCCAGTAGTATAGATTGGGAAATCGGAGCTTTCTTT	CASSIDWEIGAFF
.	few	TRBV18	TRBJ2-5	TGTGCCAGCTCACTCCAAGAGACCCAGTACTTC	CASSLQETQYF
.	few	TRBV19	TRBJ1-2	TGTGCCAGTAGGACAACAGGCGGTTATGGCTACACCTTC	CASRTTGGYGYTF
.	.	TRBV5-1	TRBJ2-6	TGCGCCAGCAGCTTGGTCGGGACCGGGGCCAACGTCCTGACTTTC	CASSLVGTGANVLTF
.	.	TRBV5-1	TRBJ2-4	TGCGCCAGCAGCCCCCCCTCCGGAAACATTCAGTACTTC	CASSPPSGNIQYF
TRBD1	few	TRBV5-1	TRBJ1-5	TGCGCCAGCAGCGCAGGACAGGGGAACAATCAGCCCCAGCATTTT	CASSAGQGNNQPQHF
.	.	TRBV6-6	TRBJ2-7	TGTGCCAGCAGTTACTCGAGGGACCAGGTGAGGGAGCAGTACTTC	CASSYSRDQVREQYF
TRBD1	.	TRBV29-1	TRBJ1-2	TGCAGCGTTGGACAGGGAGAAAACTATGGCTACACCTTC	CSVGQGENYGYTF